In its sample, the clone carrying this TCR beta chain was seen a few times. This specimen belongs to a study of early T cells in non-severe SARS-CoV-2 infection. On the study more broadly: Sequencing of bulk RNA from unsorted whole blood was done, without chain pairing.

The length of the CDR3 is 16 residues. J lost 7 bases, V lost 5 bases, and 13 bases had no gene match. Germline V gene data show CDR1 as SGHNT and CDR2 as YENEEA. The library protocol tagged individual cDNA molecules with unique molecular identifiers. TCRdb redid the calling of the 5' RACE reads with MiXCR, one entry per CDR3 protein. The table lists some 90,000 distinct CDR3 sequences, 14% to 15% of them singletons, with 4.5% to 7% in the top ten. The chain carries TRBV11-3 and TRBJ2-3; TRBD2 matches at 9 bases. The material sequenced was whole blood. This clonotype was obtained from an adult who was a healthcare worker with PCR-confirmed SARS-CoV-2 infection or an uninfected control (not recorded which). As DNA, the CDR3 is TGTGCCAGCAGCCCTGGTGGAAGCGGGGGGAAAAATACGCAGTATTTT. It encodes CASSPGGSGGKNTQYF.